Below, 23 T cell receptor beta chains from the same sample are listed, as sequenced in a study of blood T cell repertoires in COVID-19. Profiling relied on immunoSEQ multiplex PCR, and the TCRdb table lists in-frame clones only, not all of them. This sample has nearly 110,000 clones, with about 89% found just once. Material for sequencing was peripheral blood. The receptor set was obtained from a man aged 40-55 years with active or convalescent COVID-19.

This chain links TRBV14 with TRBJ2-3; D is uncertain. CDR1 and CDR2 (germline): SGHDN, FVKESK. V was trimmed by 1 base and J by 4 bases, leaving 6 bases between them. The CDR3 has 13 amino acids. The CDR3 sequence is CASSQGPSDTQYF. CDR3 nucleotides: TGTGCCAGCAGCCAAGGGCCGTCAGATACGCAGTATTTT. Full variable domain (rest looked up from reference TRBV14 and TRBJ2-3): EAGVTQFPSHSVIEKGQTVTLRCDPISGHDNLYWYRRVMGKEIKFLLHFVKESKQDESGMPNNRFLAERTGGTYSTLKVQPAELEDSGVYFCASSQGPSDTQYFGPGTRLTVL.

The J gene is TRBJ1-5, the V gene TRBV28, with a tentative D call TRBD1 (5 bases). This CDR3 has 13 amino acids. V lost 10 bases to trimming and J lost 11 bases, with 21 bases between them. The germline gives CDR1 MDHEN, CDR2 SYDVKM. The CDR3 sequence: CATLRDFKMAQHF. The CDR3 coding sequence is TGTGCCACACTCCGGGACTTTAAAATGGCCCAGCATTTT.

The CDR3 coding sequence is TGTGCCAGCAGTAAACCGGGACAGGGGCGGTATGGCTACACCTTC. Its translation: CASSKPGQGRYGYTF. J is TRBJ1-2 and V is TRBV6-2 or TRBV6-3, with 10 bases lining up with TRBD1. CDR1 and CDR2 from the germline V gene are MNHEY and SVGEGT. With 5 bases clipped from V and 5 bases from J, the junction kept 8 bases outside the gene matches. CDR3 length: 15 residues.

The rearrangement uses TRBV10-3 and TRBJ2-7; perhaps TRBD2 as D (7 bases). This CDR3 is 15 amino acids long. Trimming stripped 10 bases from V and 0 bases from J, with 19 bases between. CDR1 is ENHRY, CDR2 SYGVKD, per germline. The CDR3 region is CATRGLAESSYEQYF. The CDR3 region has the DNA TGTGCCACTCGGGGGCTAGCGGAGAGCTCCTACGAGCAGTACTTC.

The chain has TRBV18 and TRBJ2-7; D might be TRBD2 (6 bases). Germline V gene sequence: CDR1 KGHSH, CDR2 LQKENI. This CDR3 has 16 amino acids. Trimming left V 1 base short and J 4 bases short, with 17 bases between. The CDR3 is CASSPLSGDTYYEQYF. In DNA, the CDR3 is TGTGCCAGCTCACCACTTAGCGGAGACACCTATTACGAGCAGTACTTC.

The rearrangement links TRBV5-4 to TRBJ1-1, with 7 bases fitting TRBD1. Germline CDR1 is SGHNT and CDR2 is YYREEE (reference sequence). Trimming took 0 bases from V and 0 from J; bases not matched to a gene: 2. The CDR3 loop spans 15 amino acids. The CDR3 is CASSLGDRLNTEAFF. CDR3 bases: TGTGCCAGCAGCTTGGGGGACAGATTGAACACTGAAGCTTTCTTT.

This clone was observed a few times. The V and J genes are TRBV19 and TRBJ1-2, with 8 bases identical to TRBD1. The V and J ends lost 7 bases and 5 bases, in that order; junction bases with no gene match: 9. The CDR3 extends over 14 amino acids. In germline, CDR1 is LNHDA, CDR2 SQIVND (reference sequence). CDR3 nucleotides: TGTGCCAGTACCCCGGACAGGGCCCGATATGGCTACACCTTC. As protein: CASTPDRARYGYTF.

The V and J genes are TRBV28 and TRBJ2-1; D is possibly TRBD1 (5 bases). CDR3 length: 15 residues. V gave up 2 bases and J gave up 1 base, with 9 bases separating them. CDR1 is MDHEN, CDR2 SYDVKM, per germline. Here the CDR3 DNA reads TGTGCCAGCAGTTTAAAGGGGATTTCCTACAATGAGCAGTTCTTC. Translating it yields CASSLKGISYNEQFF. The whole variable domain, filled in from reference TRBV28 and TRBJ2-1, reads DVKVTQSSRYLVKRTGEKVFLECVQDMDHENMFWYRQDPGLGLRLIYFSYDVKMKEKGDIPEGYSVSREKKERFSLILESASTNQTSMYLCASSLKGISYNEQFFGPGTRLTVL.

The rearrangement joins TRBV30 to TRBJ1-3; no clear D. V lost 2 bases and J 0 bases, leaving 8 bases between the germline ends. Germline V gene data show CDR1 as GTSNPN and CDR2 as SVGIG (reference sequence). The CDR3 length is 14 residues. The CDR3 DNA sequence: TGTGCCTGGAGTCCCACAGCCTCTGGAAACACCATATATTTT. Its translation: CAWSPTASGNTIYF.

The genes are TRBV18 and TRBJ2-1, with 8 bases identical to TRBD2. Losses at the gene ends were 3 bases for V and 3 bases for J; bases not matched to a gene: 4. The germline V gene encodes CDR1 KGHSH and CDR2 LQKENI. This CDR3 is 15 amino acids long. CDR3 protein: CASSPGLAGYNEQFF. The CDR3 nucleotides are TGTGCCAGCTCACCGGGTCTAGCGGGCTACAATGAGCAGTTCTTC.

The gene calls are TRBV13 and TRBJ2-3; 9 bases map to TRBD2. V was clipped by 5 bases and J by 2 bases; unmatched bases: 2. CDR1 is PRHDT, CDR2 FYEKMQ, per germline (reference sequence). The CDR3 loop spans 14 amino acids. CDR3 region: CASSRLADTDTQYF. CDR3 nucleotide sequence: TGTGCCAGCAGCAGACTAGCGGACACAGATACGCAGTATTTT.

V and J are TRBV7-2 and TRBJ2-1, with D possibly matching TRBD1 (6 bases). Per germline, CDR1 SGHTA and CDR2 FQGNSA. V dropped 4 bases and J dropped 5 bases, with 15 bases sitting between them. The CDR3 is 15 residues long. The CDR3 DNA reads TGTGCCAGCAGCTCCCCTGGGGGCAGGGACAATGAGCAGTTCTTC. Its protein product is CASSSPGGRDNEQFF.

This clone came up once. The rearrangement uses TRBV11-3 and TRBJ2-3, with a tentative D call TRBD2 (6 bases). The CDR3 is made up of 13 amino acids. Trimming removed 5 bases at V and 7 bases at J, with 13 bases between. CDR1 and CDR2 (germline): SGHNT, YENEEA. CDR3 residues: CASSPWRGYTQYF. The CDR3 DNA reads TGTGCCAGCAGCCCGTGGAGGGGATATACGCAGTATTTT. Drawing the rest from reference TRBV11-3 and TRBJ2-3, the complete variable domain is EAGVVQSPRYKIIEKKQPVAFWCNPISGHNTLYWYLQNLGQGPELLIRYENEEAVDDSQLPKDRFSAERLKGVDSTLKIQPAELGDSAVYLCASSPWRGYTQYFGPGTRLTVL.

The V gene is TRBV5-6, the J gene TRBJ1-6, with D unclear. This CDR3 has 12 amino acids. The germline gives CDR1 SGHDT, CDR2 YYEEEE. Trimming cost V 4 bases and J 5 bases, with 4 bases left between them. The DNA for the CDR3 is TGTGCCAGCAGCACAAATAATTCACCCCTCCACTTT. Translated: CASSTNNSPLHF.

The chain employs TRBV2 and TRBJ2-7, with D maybe TRBD2 (7 bases). Trimming pared 2 bases from V and 2 bases from J, leaving 16 bases between. This CDR3 is built from 16 residues. Germline CDR1 is SNHLY and CDR2 is FYNNEI. CDR3 nucleotide sequence: TGTGCCAGCAGTGAATGGGGGGGCGGAGCCCCCTACGAGCAGTACTTC. This sequence encodes CASSEWGGGAPYEQYF.

The genes are TRBV7-2 and TRBJ1-2, with 8 bases that match TRBD1. The germline V gene encodes CDR1 SGHTA and CDR2 FQGNSA. The CDR3 consists of 14 residues. Unmatched junction bases numbered 5, after V lost 5 bases and J lost 3 bases. CDR3: CASSAGQGDYGYTF. In DNA form, the CDR3 reads TGTGCCAGCAGCGCCGGACAGGGCGACTATGGCTACACCTTC.

This chain links TRBV27 with TRBJ1-6; no firm D call. The CDR3 spans 16 residues. With 5 bases removed from V and 8 bases from J, the gap between germline ends came to 19 bases. Germline-derived CDR1 and CDR2 are MNHEY and SMNVEV (reference sequence). The CDR3 loop reads CASSLPPRVVHSPLHF. CDR3 nucleotides: TGTGCCAGCAGTCTACCACCCCGGGTCGTACATTCACCCCTCCACTTT.

CDR3 in amino acids: CASSQDPTGSYGYTF. The CDR3 DNA reads TGTGCCAGCAGCCAAGACCCAACAGGGAGCTATGGCTACACCTTC. V gene TRBV3-1 (or the pseudogene TRBV3-2) combines with J gene TRBJ1-2; D is possibly TRBD1 (6 bases). The CDR3 extends over 15 amino acids. V lost 0 bases, J lost 4 bases, and 12 bases lay in between. Germline V gives CDR1 LGHDT, CDR2 YNNKEL (reference sequence).

The gene calls are TRBV6-6 and TRBJ1-5; 7 bases fit TRBD1. Germline V gives CDR1 MNHNY, CDR2 SVGAGI (reference sequence). The V gene end was trimmed by 8 bases and the J gene end by 2 bases; junction bases not matched to a gene: 9. The CDR3 extends over 15 amino acids. The CDR3 coding sequence is TGTGCCAGCCTAGAACAGGGGATCGGCAATCAGCCCCAGCATTTT. As protein: CASLEQGIGNQPQHF.

The chain recombines TRBV7-3 with TRBJ2-7, with 9 bases lining up with TRBD1. The length of the CDR3 is 18 residues. CDR1 and CDR2 from the germline V gene are SGHTA and FQGTGA. V shed 8 bases and J 3 bases; nucleotides not matched to a gene: 20. The CDR3 is CASSPPGGGDRDLYEQYF. In nucleotides, the CDR3 is TGTGCCAGCTCCCCCCCAGGCGGAGGGGACAGGGACCTCTACGAGCAGTACTTC.

The genes are TRBV27 and TRBJ2-2, with a weak D call TRBD2 (5 bases). The CDR3 spans 14 residues. CDR1 and CDR2 (germline): MNHEY, SMNVEV (reference sequence). Trimming stripped 0 bases from V and 8 bases from J, with 10 bases between. CDR3 coding DNA: TGTGCCAGCAGTTTATCAAGTACGGGGGGGGAGCTGTTTTTT. Translating it yields CASSLSSTGGELFF.

V usage is TRBV15 and J usage is TRBJ2-7; TRBD2 matches 7 bases. The ends lost 5 bases at V and 5 bases at J; junction bases unmatched: 9. CDR1 and CDR2 (germline): LNHNV, YYDKDF (reference sequence). The CDR3 spans 14 residues. CDR3 residues: CATSLTLGGNEQYF. In DNA form, the CDR3 reads TGTGCCACCAGCCTAACATTGGGAGGGAACGAGCAGTACTTC.

The chain uses TRBV19 and TRBJ1-5, with a possible D match to TRBD1 (6 bases). CDR1 and CDR2 (germline): LNHDA, SQIVND (reference sequence). Trimming removed 4 bases from V and 6 bases from J, with 16 bases in between. This CDR3 spans 15 amino acids. The CDR3 here is CASSTNQGNGQPQHF. Written as DNA, the CDR3 is TGTGCCAGTAGTACCAACCAGGGGAATGGTCAGCCCCAGCATTTT.